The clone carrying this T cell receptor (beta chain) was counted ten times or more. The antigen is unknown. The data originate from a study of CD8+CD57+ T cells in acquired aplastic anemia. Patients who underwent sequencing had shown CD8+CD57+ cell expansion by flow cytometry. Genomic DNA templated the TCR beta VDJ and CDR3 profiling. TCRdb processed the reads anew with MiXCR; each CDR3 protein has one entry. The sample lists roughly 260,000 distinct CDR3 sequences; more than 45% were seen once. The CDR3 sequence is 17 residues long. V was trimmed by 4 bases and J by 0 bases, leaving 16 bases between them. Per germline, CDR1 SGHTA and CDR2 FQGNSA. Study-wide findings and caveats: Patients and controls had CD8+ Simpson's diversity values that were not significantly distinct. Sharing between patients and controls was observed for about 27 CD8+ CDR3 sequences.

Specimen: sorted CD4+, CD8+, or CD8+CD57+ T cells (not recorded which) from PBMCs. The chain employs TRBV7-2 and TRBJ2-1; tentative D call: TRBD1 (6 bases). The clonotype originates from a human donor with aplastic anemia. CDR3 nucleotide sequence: TGTGCCAGCAGCTGGGGACACGACAGAAGCTCCTACAATGAGCAGTTCTTC. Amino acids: CASSWGHDRSSYNEQFF.